This record looks at one T cell receptor beta chain sequence and its context. The CDR3 is 14 residues long. Germline lookup yields CDR1 MGHRA and CDR2 YSYEKL. After removal of 3 bases from V and 8 bases from J, the junction contained 8 bases not matched to a gene. Repertoires were generated with immunoSEQ multiplex PCR, while TCRdb's copy carries only in-frame clones and drops some. This sample has 70,000 to 85,000 clones, with approximately 80% found just once. The source of around 2 micrograms of genomic DNA for TCR beta libraries was cryopreserved PBMCs. The data belong to a study of cytotoxic CD8 clonotypes in ibrutinib-treated CLL.

This sequence originates from a human donor with chronic lymphocytic leukemia. The genes are TRBV4-1 and TRBJ2-7; 9 bases agree with TRBD1. Here the sequenced sample was PBMCs, taken at disease progression, from a patient treated with ibrutinib. Written as DNA, the CDR3 is TGCGCCAGCAGCCAGGCGGGACAGGGAACGAAGCAGTACTTC. Translating gives CASSQAGQGTKQYF.